The clone carrying this TCR beta chain was seen a handful of times. The V end was cut by 1 base, the J end by 4 bases, with 12 bases between. The CDR3 has 15 residues. Germline V gene data show CDR1 as SGHRS and CDR2 as YFSETQ. The sample is drawn from a study of response to subunit inactivated influenza vaccine. MiXCR was run by TCRdb on the RT-PCR reads, yielding one entry per CDR3 protein. Of about 620,000 distinct CDR3 sequences in the sample, about 12% are singletons; the top ten hold roughly 10%. Specimen: PBMCs from blood, collected on the day of vaccination. This chain links TRBV5-1 with TRBJ1-3, with a tentative D call TRBD1 (5 bases). The clonotype was recovered from a man in his fifties or sixties who received an inactivated influenza vaccine. The CDR3 DNA reads as TGCGCCAGCAGCTTGACAGGCCTTTCCGGAAACACCATATATTTT. Amino acids: CASSLTGLSGNTIYF.